A single sample is the source of the 5 T cell receptor beta chains below, sequenced in a study of T cell responses to AZD1222 COVID-19 vaccine. Repertoires were generated with immunoSEQ multiplex PCR, while TCRdb's copy carries only in-frame clones and drops some. Seen here are 120,000 or so clones, around 93% observed once, and the top ten hold 1.1%. Sequenced here: peripheral blood, sampled on day 0 of AZD1222 vaccination. The source of these receptors is an adult in good health.

In its sample, this clone was seen once. This chain connects TRBV3-1 (or the pseudogene TRBV3-2) to TRBJ2-3, with D perhaps TRBD1 (6 bases). Trimming took 6 bases from V and 6 from J, leaving 22 bases between them. Germline V CDR1 and CDR2: LGHDT, YNNKEL (reference sequence). This CDR3 region has 16 residues. CDR3 bases: TGTGCCAGCAGTGCTATCCCACAGGGCCATTGGGATACGCAGTATTTT. It translates to CASSAIPQGHWDTQYF.

About this clone: In the same sample, other DNA sequences code for this CDR3. This chain uses TRBV4-1 with TRBJ2-7, with D unresolved. Germline loops: CDR1 MGHRA, CDR2 YSYEKL. CDR3 length equals 16 residues. The V and J ends lost 0 bases and 0 bases respectively, with 12 bases between them. CDR3 region: CASSQDWPGSSYEQYF. The CDR3 coding sequence is TGCGCCAGCAGCCAAGATTGGCCGGGTAGCTCCTACGAGCAGTACTTC.

The rearrangement joins TRBV7-9 to TRBJ1-5, with a tentative D call TRBD1 (5 bases). V was pared by 1 base and J by 0 bases, with 10 bases between. CDR3 size: 16 residues. The germline gives CDR1 SEHNR, CDR2 FQNEAQ (reference sequence). The CDR3 sequence is CASSLGDLYSNQPQHF. The CDR3 nucleotides read TGTGCCAGCAGCTTAGGGGACCTCTATAGCAATCAGCCCCAGCATTTT.

The gene calls are TRBV6-4 and TRBJ2-6; the D gene could be TRBD1 or TRBD2 (7 bases each). This CDR3 is built from 15 residues. Germline V lookup: CDR1 MRHNA, CDR2 SNTAGT. With 6 bases removed from V and 2 bases from J, the gap between germline ends came to 11 bases. The CDR3 DNA sequence: TGTGCCAGCAGCAGGGGGGGCGCTGGGGCCAACGTCCTGACTTTC. As protein: CASSRGGAGANVLTF.

CDR3 protein: CASSRSGTHYGYTF. The CDR3 DNA sequence: TGTGCCAGCAGCCGCTCCGGGACACACTATGGCTACACCTTC. The chain has TRBV7-9 and TRBJ1-2, with a possible D match to TRBD1 (6 bases). The germline gives CDR1 SEHNR, CDR2 FQNEAQ (reference sequence). With 5 bases removed from V and 3 bases from J, the gap between germline ends came to 13 bases. This CDR3 contains 14 residues.